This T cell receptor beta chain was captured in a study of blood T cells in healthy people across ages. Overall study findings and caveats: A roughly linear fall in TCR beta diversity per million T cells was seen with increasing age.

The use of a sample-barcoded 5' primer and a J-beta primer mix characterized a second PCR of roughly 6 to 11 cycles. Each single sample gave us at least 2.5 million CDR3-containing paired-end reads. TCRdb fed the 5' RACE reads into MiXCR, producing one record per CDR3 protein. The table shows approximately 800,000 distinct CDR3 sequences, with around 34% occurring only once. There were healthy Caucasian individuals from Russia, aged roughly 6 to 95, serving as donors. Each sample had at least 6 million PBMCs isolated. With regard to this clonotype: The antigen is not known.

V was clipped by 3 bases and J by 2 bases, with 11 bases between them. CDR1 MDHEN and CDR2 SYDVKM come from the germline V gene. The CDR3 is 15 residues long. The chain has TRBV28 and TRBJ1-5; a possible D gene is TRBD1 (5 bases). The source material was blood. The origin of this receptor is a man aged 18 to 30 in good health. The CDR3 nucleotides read TGTGCCAGCAGTTTGGCCGCAGGGCGCAATCAGCCCCAGCATTTT. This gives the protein CASSLAAGRNQPQHF.